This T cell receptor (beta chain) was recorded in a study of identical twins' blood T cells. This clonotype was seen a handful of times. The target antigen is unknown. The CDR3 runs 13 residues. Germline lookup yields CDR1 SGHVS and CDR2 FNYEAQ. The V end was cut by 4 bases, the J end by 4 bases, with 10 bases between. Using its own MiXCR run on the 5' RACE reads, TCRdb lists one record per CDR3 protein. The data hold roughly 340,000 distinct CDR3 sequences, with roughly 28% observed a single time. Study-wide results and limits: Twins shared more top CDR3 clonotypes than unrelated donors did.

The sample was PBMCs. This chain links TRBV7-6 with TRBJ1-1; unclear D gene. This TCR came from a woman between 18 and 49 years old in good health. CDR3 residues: CASSSSFRTEAFF. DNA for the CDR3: TGTGCCAGCAGCTCCTCGTTTCGCACTGAAGCTTTCTTT.